This T cell receptor beta chain emerged from a study of vaccination and CD4 T cells after COVID-19. At the level of the study: Mild disease affected nine convalescent patients and severe disease one, all SARS-CoV-2 positive by nasal swab PCR.

There are a few counts of this clonotype. Its antigen is not known. The CDR3 loop spans 13 amino acids. Germline CDR1 and CDR2: DFQATT and SNEGSKA (reference sequence). V gave up 5 bases and J gave up 5 bases; unmatched junction bases: 6. Treatment indicated: roughly 11-day PBMC culture with coronavirus spike peptide pools or control peptides (ViraFEST assay). In the ViraFEST assay, peptide-pool expansion preceded TCR sequencing of expanded clonotypes. Culture proceeded for around ten days, and CD4+ T cells were then isolated by negative selection. Cultured CD4+ T-cell DNA underwent Oncomine TCR Beta short-read sequencing. TCRdb re-derived calls from the PCR reads in MiXCR, one entry per CDR3 protein. The data show around 21,000 distinct CDR3 sequences, over 50% seen once.

The rearrangement links TRBV20-1 to TRBJ1-1, with TRBD1 matching over 9 bases. This TCR came from a human donor who had recovered from COVID-19. Sequenced material: CD4+ T cells from blood, cultured in vitro. CDR3 in amino acids: CSASDRGWTEAFF. The CDR3, as DNA: TGCAGTGCTTCGGACAGGGGTTGGACTGAAGCTTTCTTT.